What follows is one T cell receptor beta chain and its context. Authors' methods: It was from reference gene primer amplification that nucleated cell counts were estimated. Generated by immunoSEQ multiplex PCR, the TCRdb table keeps only in-frame clones and is missing some. The V and J calls and clone size were taken over from that table, and D and trimming were inferred from the DNA. The sample lists tens of thousands of clones; about four fifths were seen once. This sample is drawn from a study of blood T cell repertoires in COVID-19. At the level of the study: Samples representing acute and convalescent COVID-19 were sourced from the United States, Italy and Spain. T cells, B-cell-depleted T cells, or PBMCs supplied cDNA or gDNA.

This CDR3 contains 16 residues. Germline CDR1 is MNHEY and CDR2 is SVGEGT. The ends were cut back, 4 bases at V and 0 bases at J, with 10 bases in the middle. Sequencing was performed on peripheral blood. J is TRBJ2-6 and V is TRBV6-2 or TRBV6-3, with D tentatively TRBD1 (6 bases). This receptor was taken from a human donor in a cohort sampled during active COVID-19. CDR3 sequence reads: CASSSEGDSGANVLTF. The CDR3 DNA follows: TGTGCCAGCAGTTCCGAGGGGGACTCTGGGGCCAACGTCCTGACTTTC.